Listed below are T cell receptor beta chains from one sample, sequenced in a study of blood T cell repertoires in COVID-19. The table came from immunoSEQ multiplex PCR; TCRdb's copy has only in-frame clones and leaves some out. The table includes tens of thousands of clones, 65% to 90% detected once. Sequenced material: peripheral blood. These receptors were taken from a human donor in a cohort sampled during active COVID-19. Both conserved end residues are part of each CDR3. Fields, in order: D gene, clone size, CDR3 length, J gene, V gene, CDR3 DNA, CDR3 protein. A D gene is named only where the DNA matches it firmly. Clone sizes are given selectively: once, few, many, or a class where the clone is expanded.

d_gene: .; abundance: .; len: 13; j_gene: TRBJ1-3; v_gene: TRBV12-3/TRBV12-4; CDR3nt: TGTGCCAGCGAACGGAGCTCTGGAAACACCATATATTTT; CDR3aa: CASERSSGNTIYF
d_gene: .; abundance: .; len: 14; j_gene: TRBJ1-4; v_gene: TRBV2; CDR3nt: TGTGCCAGCAGTGCTGGACAGCAGAATGAAAAACTGTTTTTT; CDR3aa: CASSAGQQNEKLFF
d_gene: .; abundance: .; len: 13; j_gene: TRBJ1-1; v_gene: TRBV10-3; CDR3nt: TGTGCCATCAGTGGGGAGATGAACACTGAAGCTTTCTTT; CDR3aa: CAISGEMNTEAFF
d_gene: .; abundance: once; len: 13; j_gene: TRBJ2-3; v_gene: TRBV7-2; CDR3nt: TGTGCCAGCAGCTTCGTCTTCACAGATACGCAGTATTTT; CDR3aa: CASSFVFTDTQYF
d_gene: .; abundance: .; len: 13; j_gene: TRBJ1-1; v_gene: TRBV5-1; CDR3nt: TGCGCCAGCAGCTTTTCGGGGAACACTGAAGCTTTCTTT; CDR3aa: CASSFSGNTEAFF
d_gene: .; abundance: .; len: 15; j_gene: TRBJ2-2; v_gene: TRBV19; CDR3nt: TGTGCCAGTAGAGTTAAAGCCGCGAACACCGGGGAGCTGTTTTTT; CDR3aa: CASRVKAANTGELFF
d_gene: .; abundance: .; len: 12; j_gene: TRBJ1-5; v_gene: TRBV27; CDR3nt: TGTGCCAGCAGTTCACTTAATCAGCCCCAGCATTTT; CDR3aa: CASSSLNQPQHF
d_gene: TRBD1; abundance: .; len: 15; j_gene: TRBJ2-7; v_gene: TRBV7-8; CDR3nt: TGTGCCAGCGGGACAGGGACCCTCCTCTCTTACGAGCAGTACTTC; CDR3aa: CASGTGTLLSYEQYF
d_gene: .; abundance: medium-sized; len: 15; j_gene: TRBJ2-7; v_gene: TRBV4-1; CDR3nt: TGCGCCAGCAGCCAAGCAACAGGGAGAACCTACGAGCAGTACTTC; CDR3aa: CASSQATGRTYEQYF
d_gene: .; abundance: .; len: 18; j_gene: TRBJ2-2; v_gene: TRBV1; CDR3nt: TGCACCAGCAGCCAAGGTCAGCGGGAGGGCTTGGGGACCGGGGAGCTGTTTTTT; CDR3aa: CTSSQGQREGLGTGELFF